This is a list of T cell receptor beta chains from one sample in a study of regulatory T cells in long-lasting Graves disease. Each CDR3 protein is one row after TCRdb ran MiXCR on the multiplex PCR reads. Of about 340,000 distinct CDR3 sequences in the sample, around a fifth were seen once. This sample comprised peripheral blood mononuclear cells (PBMCs), obtained when the disease was refractory, from a patient treated with antithyroid drugs. Receptor source: a female donor with Graves disease. The CDR3 runs from the conserved cysteine through the conserved F or W. The order of the fields is D gene, V gene, J gene, clone size, CDR3 DNA, CDR3 protein. D genes are given only for firm matches. Clone size is stated in some rows and not others, as once, few, many or a class when expanded.

TRBD1	TRBV15	TRBJ1-1	many	TGTGCCACCAGCAGTCCCGGCGCCGGGACAGGGTTTTACACTGAAGCTTTCTTT	CATSSPGAGTGFYTEAFF
TRBD1	TRBV2	TRBJ1-4	many	TGTGCCACAGGACAGGGAGAAAAACTGTTTTTT	CATGQGEKLFF
TRBD1	TRBV7-8	TRBJ1-4	-	TGTGCCAGCAGCTTTTCGACAGGGCTGGAGGAAAAACTGTTTTTT	CASSFSTGLEEKLFF
-	TRBV5-1	TRBJ2-7	-	TGCGCCAGCAGGGGAGGCCCGGGGGGCCACGAGCAGTACTTC	CASRGGPGGHEQYF
TRBD2	TRBV7-8	TRBJ2-2	many	TGTGCCAGCTCGCGGCGGGGGGGCCTTAACACCGGGGAGCTGTTTTTT	CASSRRGGLNTGELFF
-	TRBV5-1	TRBJ2-5	-	TGCGCCAGCAGCTTGGGGGACAATCCACAGTACTTC	CASSLGDNPQYF
TRBD2	TRBV20-1	TRBJ2-2	-	TGCAGTGCAAGGACTAGCGGGAGGCTCGGGGAGCTGTTTTTT	CSARTSGRLGELFF
-	TRBV30	TRBJ1-3	few	TGTGCCTGGAGTATCAGTGGGGACACCATATATTTT	CAWSISGDTIYF
-	TRBV20-1	TRBJ2-7	few	TGCAGTGCTAGAGAAATGCCCTACGAGCAGTACTTC	CSAREMPYEQYF
-	TRBV2	TRBJ1-2	once	TGTGCCAGCAGTTGGGGGACACCAGCTAACTATGGCTACACCTTC	CASSWGTPANYGYTF
TRBD2	TRBV28	TRBJ2-1	few	TGTGCCAGCAGTTTCTCGGCGGGAGCCAGCAATGAGCAGTTCTTC	CASSFSAGASNEQFF
-	TRBV7-9	TRBJ2-3	-	TGTGCCAGCAGCTTTTACAACCAAGATACGCAGTATTTT	CASSFYNQDTQYF
TRBD2	TRBV10-3	TRBJ2-7	few	TGTGCCATCAGGGGGACTAGCGGGAGGCATGGCGAGCAGTACTTC	CAIRGTSGRHGEQYF
-	TRBV6-2/TRBV6-3	TRBJ2-2	-	TGTGCCAGCAGTTCCCGCCCGGGACTTGCGAACACCGGGGAGCTGTTTTTT	CASSSRPGLANTGELFF
-	TRBV18	TRBJ2-5	-	TGTGCCAGCTCACCACAGGGGCTAGGAAAAGAGACCCAGTACTTC	CASSPQGLGKETQYF
TRBD1	TRBV7-9	TRBJ1-1	many	TGTGCCAGCAGCTCCCAGGGGGCCCCTTCTTCTCACACTGAAGCTTTCTTT	CASSSQGAPSSHTEAFF
-	TRBV29-1	TRBJ2-7	-	TGCAGCGTCCTCAGGGCTATCTCCTACGAGCAGTACTTC	CSVLRAISYEQYF
-	TRBV6-2/TRBV6-3	TRBJ1-6	many	TGTGCCAGCAGTTATAGGGATTCCTTAGGTTCACCCCTCCACTTT	CASSYRDSLGSPLHF
TRBD1	TRBV7-6	TRBJ1-6	few	TGTGCCAGCAGCTTAGGGAGACAGGGGATTACACCCCTCCACTTT	CASSLGRQGITPLHF
TRBD2	TRBV28	TRBJ2-2	many	TGTGCCAGCAGCTTGGCCTCTAGCGGGGGCACCGGGGAGCTGTTTTTT	CASSLASSGGTGELFF
-	TRBV5-5	TRBJ2-7	few	TGTGCCAGCGGCGGGACAGCCTACGAGCAGTACTTC	CASGGTAYEQYF
TRBD2	TRBV11-3	TRBJ2-5	-	TGTGCCAGCAGCCGGAGCGGGAGGGCCGAGGAGACCCAGTACTTC	CASSRSGRAEETQYF
TRBD2	TRBV6-1	TRBJ2-7	few	TGTGCCAGCAGGCCAGGACTAGCGGGGGCTTCCTACGAGCAGTACTTC	CASRPGLAGASYEQYF
TRBD2	TRBV11-2	TRBJ2-1	-	TGTGCCAGCAGCACTGGGACTAGCGGGATCAATGAGCAGTTCTTC	CASSTGTSGINEQFF
TRBD2	TRBV6-1	TRBJ2-7	-	TGTGCCAGCAGTCCCCTACTAGCGGTTTTATCCTACGAGCAGTACTTC	CASSPLLAVLSYEQYF
-	TRBV5-1	TRBJ1-4	many	TGCGCCAGCAGTAAGGGCCGTAATGAAAAACTGTTTTTT	CASSKGRNEKLFF
-	TRBV2	TRBJ1-1	once	TGTGCCAGCAGTTCAGGGGTCCGGACTGAAGCTTTCTTT	CASSSGVRTEAFF
-	TRBV6-1	TRBJ1-1	many	TGTGCCATCAGTCAAGGGGACACGATGAACACTGAAGCTTTCTTT	CAISQGDTMNTEAFF
-	TRBV7-2	TRBJ1-3	few	TGTGCCAGCAGCACGCCCCAAGGAGACAGGCGGTTCTCTGGAAACACCATATATTTT	CASSTPQGDRRFSGNTIYF
-	TRBV3-1	TRBJ2-7	many	TGTGCCAGCAGCCTCCCAGGTAACGAGCAGTACTTC	CASSLPGNEQYF